Listed below are T cell receptor beta chains from one sample, sequenced in a study of beta chain features in type 1 diabetes. TCRdb's copy holds only in-frame clones and misses some; the assay was immunoSEQ multiplex PCR. The sample lists tens of thousands of clones; 52% were seen once. The source material was Tregs from blood. The receptors derive from a middle-aged woman with type 1 diabetes. Both conserved end residues are part of each CDR3. A D gene is named only where the DNA matches it firmly. Rows give clone size only sometimes, using once, few, many, or a class for an expanded clone.

clone_size,d_call,v_call,j_call,cdr3_aa,cdr3_nt
.,.,TRBV27,TRBJ1-1,CASSPYEGGEAFF,TGTGCCAGCAGTCCCTACGAGGGAGGTGAAGCTTTCTTT
few,.,TRBV7-9,TRBJ2-1,CASSLGPYNEQFF,TGTGCCAGCAGCTTAGGGCCCTACAATGAGCAGTTCTTC
.,.,TRBV18,TRBJ1-1,CASSRTGEDTEAFF,TGTGCCAGCTCACGTACAGGAGAGGACACTGAAGCTTTCTTT
.,.,TRBV6-1,TRBJ1-5,CASSGRGGDQPQHF,TGTGCCAGCAGTGGTAGAGGGGGAGATCAGCCCCAGCATTTT
.,TRBD1,TRBV9,TRBJ2-1,CASSGVGTGAHEQFF,TGTGCCAGCAGCGGGGTCGGGACAGGGGCCCATGAGCAGTTCTTC
few,TRBD1,TRBV30,TRBJ1-4,CAWSHPTGQNEKLFF,TGTGCCTGGAGTCACCCGACAGGGCAGAATGAAAAACTGTTTTTT
few,.,TRBV18,TRBJ1-1,CASSGVGGTEAFF,TGTGCCAGCTCAGGCGTCGGGGGCACTGAAGCTTTCTTT
.,TRBD1,TRBV4-1,TRBJ1-5,CASSQDRDRGGQPQHF,TGCGCCAGCAGCCAAGATAGGGACAGGGGGGGACAGCCCCAGCATTTT
.,.,TRBV28,TRBJ1-5,CASSLDLGQSNQPQHF,TGTGCCAGCAGTTTAGATCTGGGGCAGAGCAATCAGCCCCAGCATTTT
.,TRBD1,TRBV4-2,TRBJ2-3,CASSQSWTGTTTDTQYF,TGTGCCAGCAGCCAGTCATGGACAGGGACAACCACAGATACGCAGTATTTT
once,.,TRBV28,TRBJ2-2,CASTPGGHGELFF,TGTGCCAGCACCCCAGGAGGCCACGGGGAGCTGTTTTTT
.,TRBD1,TRBV5-1,TRBJ2-7,CASSYGTGQYEQYF,TGCGCCAGCAGTTATGGGACAGGGCAATACGAGCAGTACTTC
medium-sized,.,TRBV5-4,TRBJ1-2,CASSLQSGYTF,TGTGCCAGCAGCTTACAGAGCGGCTACACCTTC
.,.,TRBV25-1,TRBJ2-7,CASSDDLQGSYEQYF,TGTGCCAGCAGTGACGACCTGCAGGGGTCCTACGAGCAGTACTTC
few,TRBD1,TRBV9,TRBJ1-1,CASSASGTGGEAFF,TGTGCCAGCAGCGCCTCCGGGACAGGGGGTGAAGCTTTCTTT
.,.,TRBV6-6,TRBJ1-5,CASSSYYSNQPQHF,TGTGCCAGCAGTTCATACTATAGCAATCAGCCCCAGCATTTT
few,.,TRBV6-5,TRBJ1-3,CASSYGRGAGNTIYF,TGTGCCAGCAGTTACGGCCGGGGGGCCGGAAACACCATATATTTT
once,.,TRBV28,TRBJ2-1,CASSPSRGTSSSYNEQFF,TGTGCCAGCAGTCCCTCGCGGGGGACATCGAGCTCCTACAATGAGCAGTTCTTC
once,TRBD1,TRBV2,TRBJ1-4,CASRGQTATTEKLFF,TGTGCCAGCAGGGGACAGACTGCAACTACTGAAAAACTGTTTTTT
.,TRBD1,TRBV2,TRBJ1-5,CASRMGTGNQPQHF,TGTGCCAGCAGAATGGGGACAGGCAATCAGCCCCAGCATTTT
.,TRBD1,TRBV29-1,TRBJ2-7,CSVPGTGDLYEQYF,TGCAGCGTGCCCGGGACAGGGGACCTCTACGAGCAGTACTTC
few,.,TRBV5-1,TRBJ1-5,CASSRGGSNQPQHF,TGCGCCAGCAGCCGCGGGGGAAGCAATCAGCCCCAGCATTTT
.,.,TRBV2,TRBJ1-5,CASSFGSQGSQPQHF,TGTGCCAGCAGTTTCGGCTCACAGGGAAGTCAGCCCCAGCATTTT
.,.,TRBV28,TRBJ1-4,CASSFRGLFEKLFF,TGTGCCAGCAGTTTCAGGGGTCTTTTCGAAAAACTGTTTTTT
.,.,TRBV28,TRBJ2-2,CASSNIAGNTGELFF,TGTGCCAGCAGTAATATAGCCGGGAACACCGGGGAGCTGTTTTTT
.,.,TRBV7-2,TRBJ2-3,CASSLGGGRRGDTQYF,TGTGCCAGCAGCTTGGGGGGAGGCAGGCGTGGGGATACGCAGTATTTT
many,.,TRBV28,TRBJ2-2,CASSLVAAGELFF,TGTGCCAGCAGTCTGGTCGCGGCCGGGGAGCTGTTTTTT
.,TRBD1,TRBV28,TRBJ2-7,CASESGTAYEQYF,TGTGCCAGCGAATCCGGGACAGCCTACGAGCAGTACTTC
.,.,TRBV14,TRBJ1-6,CASSSDILGSPLHF,TGTGCCAGCAGCTCCGACATCCTCGGTTCCCCCCTCCACTTT
.,TRBD2,TRBV7-9,TRBJ2-3,CASSQLAGAQDTQYF,TGTGCCAGCAGCCAACTAGCGGGAGCGCAAGATACGCAGTATTTT
.,TRBD1,TRBV2,TRBJ1-1,CASMGQYTEAFF,TGTGCCAGCATGGGACAGTACACTGAAGCTTTCTTT
.,.,TRBV4-3,TRBJ1-2,CASSQDISGIYYGYTF,TGCGCCAGCAGCCAAGATATTTCGGGGATTTACTATGGCTACACCTTC
.,TRBD1,TRBV27,TRBJ2-4,CASSFQGVAKNIQYF,TGTGCCAGCAGTTTTCAGGGGGTAGCCAAAAACATTCAGTACTTC
.,TRBD2,TRBV7-9,TRBJ2-5,CASRVAGQETQYF,TGTGCCAGCAGAGTAGCGGGACAAGAGACCCAGTACTTC
.,.,TRBV2,TRBJ1-1,CASSEALAGARGTEAFF,TGTGCCAGCAGTGAAGCGCTGGCAGGGGCGCGGGGGACTGAAGCTTTCTTT
.,TRBD2,TRBV28,TRBJ2-5,CASSPGLAGAVETQYF,TGTGCCAGCAGCCCGGGACTAGCGGGAGCAGTAGAGACCCAGTACTTC
once,.,TRBV5-1,TRBJ1-1,CASSFSGPNTEAFF,TGCGCCAGCAGCTTCTCAGGTCCGAACACTGAAGCTTTCTTT
once,.,TRBV29-1,TRBJ1-3,CSVRTAQATIYF,TGCAGCGTGAGGACAGCCCAGGCCACCATATATTTT
.,.,TRBV7-3,TRBJ1-1,CASSFGGNTEAFF,TGTGCCAGCAGCTTCGGGGGGAACACTGAAGCTTTCTTT
.,.,TRBV2,TRBJ1-6,CASSDSWAAYSPLHF,TGTGCCAGCAGTGATTCTTGGGCCGCCTATTCACCCCTCCACTTT
.,.,TRBV6-5,TRBJ1-1,CASSAAIQGRGAFF,TGTGCCAGCAGTGCCGCGATCCAGGGTCGTGGGGCTTTCTTT
.,.,TRBV6-5,TRBJ2-3,CASSYTERGRADTQYF,TGTGCCAGCAGTTACACCGAAAGGGGAAGGGCAGATACGCAGTATTTT
.,.,TRBV7-3,TRBJ2-2,CASSQGGRDTGELFF,TGTGCCAGCAGCCAAGGGGGTAGGGACACCGGGGAGCTGTTTTTT
.,TRBD1,TRBV5-8,TRBJ1-4,CASSGGQGAIEKLFF,TGTGCCAGCAGCGGCGGACAGGGCGCTATTGAAAAACTGTTTTTT
few,.,TRBV2,TRBJ2-3,CASSSSGLSTDTQYF,TGTGCCAGCAGCTCGTCCGGGTTAAGCACAGATACGCAGTATTTT
.,.,TRBV4-2,TRBJ2-3,CASSPQAAQLLTDTQYF,TGTGCCAGCAGCCCCCAAGCGGCACAGCTTTTGACAGATACGCAGTATTTT
.,TRBD1,TRBV7-2,TRBJ2-5,CASSPGQVRETQYF,TGTGCCAGCAGCCCGGGACAGGTTAGAGAGACCCAGTACTTC
few,.,TRBV28,TRBJ2-3,CASSPPGDQGDTQYF,TGTGCCAGCAGTCCTCCGGGGGACCAAGGGGATACGCAGTATTTT